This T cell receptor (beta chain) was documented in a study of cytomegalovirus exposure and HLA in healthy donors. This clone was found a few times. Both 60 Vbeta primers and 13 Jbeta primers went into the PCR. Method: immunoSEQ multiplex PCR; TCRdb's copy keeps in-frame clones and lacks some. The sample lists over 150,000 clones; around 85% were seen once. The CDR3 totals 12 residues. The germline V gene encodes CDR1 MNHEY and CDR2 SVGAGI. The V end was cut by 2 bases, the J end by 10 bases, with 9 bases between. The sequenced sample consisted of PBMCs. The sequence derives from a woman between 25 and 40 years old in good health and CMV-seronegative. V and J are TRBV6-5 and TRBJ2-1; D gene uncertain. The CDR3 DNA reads TGTGCCAGCAGTTACCTGATGGGCGAGCAGTTCTTC. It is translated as CASSYLMGEQFF.